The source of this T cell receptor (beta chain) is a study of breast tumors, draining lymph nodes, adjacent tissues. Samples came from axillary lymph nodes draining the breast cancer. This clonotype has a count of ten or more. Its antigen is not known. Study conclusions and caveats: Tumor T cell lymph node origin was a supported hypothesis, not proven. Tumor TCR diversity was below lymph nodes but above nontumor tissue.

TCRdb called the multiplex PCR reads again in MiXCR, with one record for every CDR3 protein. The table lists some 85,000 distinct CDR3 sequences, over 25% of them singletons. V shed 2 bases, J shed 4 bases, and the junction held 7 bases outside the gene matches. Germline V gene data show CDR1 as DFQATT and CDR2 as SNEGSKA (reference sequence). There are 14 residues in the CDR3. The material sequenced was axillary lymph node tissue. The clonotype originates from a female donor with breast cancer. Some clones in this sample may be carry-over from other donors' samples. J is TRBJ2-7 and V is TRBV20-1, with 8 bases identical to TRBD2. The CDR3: CSARKPGGGYEQYF. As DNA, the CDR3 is TGCAGTGCTAGAAAACCCGGGGGGGGTTACGAGCAGTACTTC.